The 19 T cell receptor beta chains listed next were all sequenced from one sample in a study of CD8+ T cells in alopecia areata. Treatment in this sample: oral pan-JAK inhibitor, 5-10 mg twice daily. RNA extraction was followed by reverse transcription into cDNA, which acted as the sequencing template. Sequencing was performed with immunoSEQ multiplex PCR; in TCRdb, only in-frame clones are kept and a portion is missing. The sample has about 42,000 clones; approximately 65% are singletons. The sample consisted of CD8+ T cells sorted from blood, taken at week 4, from a patient treated with tofacitinib. All receptors come from a human donor with alopecia areata.

This clone has just one count. V is TRBV11-2 and J is TRBJ2-7; 9 bases match TRBD1. V shed 5 bases and J 5 bases; nucleotides not matched to a gene: 10. Germline CDR1 SGHAT, CDR2 FQNNGV. CDR3 length: 15 amino acids. The CDR3 spells CASSLLTGQGNEQYF. CDR3 nucleotide sequence: TGTGCCAGCAGCCTTCTTACGGGACAGGGTAACGAGCAGTACTTC.

J is TRBJ2-1 and V is TRBV30; D gene ambiguous. Trimming took off 0 bases at V and 6 bases at J, with 15 bases between the two ends. Germline CDR1 reads GTSNPN; CDR2 reads SVGIG (reference sequence). The length of the CDR3 is 15 residues. The CDR3 loop is CAWSVLTGTGNEQFF. The CDR3 DNA follows: TGTGCCTGGAGTGTACTGACGGGCACGGGCAATGAGCAGTTCTTC.

This clone was recorded once. The chain recombines TRBV6-5 with TRBJ2-2; 7 bases align to TRBD1. From germline, CDR1 is MNHEY and CDR2 SVGAGI. J gave up 4 bases and V 5 bases, and 7 bases lay outside the gene matches. The CDR3 runs 15 residues. In DNA, the CDR3 is TGTGCCAGCAGTCTACAGGGGTGGAGCACCGGGGAGCTGTTTTTT. As protein: CASSLQGWSTGELFF.

Worth noting for this clone: Other DNA sequences in this sample translate to the same CDR3. The chain is built from TRBV29-1 and TRBJ2-2; the D call may be TRBD1 or TRBD2 (6 bases each). CDR3 length: 12 residues. Per germline, CDR1 SQVTM and CDR2 ANQGSEA. Trimming cost V 6 bases and J 5 bases, with 10 bases left between them. The CDR3 DNA reads TGCAGCGTCGAGGGGGGAACCGGGGAGCTGTTTTTT. Protein sequence: CSVEGGTGELFF.

The rearrangement joins TRBV7-9 to TRBJ2-6; unclear D gene. There are 13 residues in the CDR3. In germline, CDR1 is SEHNR, CDR2 FQNEAQ (reference sequence). Trimming pared 2 bases from V and 2 bases from J, leaving 1 base between. The CDR3 DNA reads as TGTGCCAGCAGCTTACCTGGGGCCAACGTCCTGACTTTC. As protein: CASSLPGANVLTF.

This chain uses TRBV7-2 with TRBJ2-1, with no clear D. The V end lost 4 bases, the J end lost 2 bases, and 15 bases lay between the germline ends. Per germline, CDR1 SGHTA and CDR2 FQGNSA. CDR3 size: 16 residues. This chain's CDR3 is CASSSKGSPAYNEQFF. CDR3 nucleotides: TGTGCCAGCAGCTCAAAAGGGTCCCCAGCCTACAATGAGCAGTTCTTC.

This clone was seen only once. The rearrangement uses TRBV29-1 and TRBJ2-7, with a weak D call TRBD1 (6 bases). Germline lookup yields CDR1 SQVTM and CDR2 ANQGSEA. Deletions cut 6 bases from V and 2 bases from J, with 23 bases between. The CDR3 loop spans 16 amino acids. The CDR3 DNA follows: TGCAGCGTCCGAGGGTCAGGGGCCCACCCAGCCTACGAGCAGTACTTC. Translating it yields CSVRGSGAHPAYEQYF.

This clone was seen a handful of times. CDR3 loop: CASSLGRLNQPQHF. The DNA of the CDR3 is TGTGCCAGTAGTTTAGGACGGCTCAATCAGCCCCAGCATTTT. This chain links TRBV19 with TRBJ1-5; D call uncertain. The V end was cut by 5 bases, the J end by 3 bases, with 11 bases between. The germline V gene encodes CDR1 LNHDA and CDR2 SQIVND (reference sequence). The CDR3 has 14 residues.

The rearrangement uses TRBV2 and TRBJ1-1; no firm D call. CDR1 SNHLY and CDR2 FYNNEI come from the germline V gene. The CDR3 runs to 12 residues. Trimming cost V 6 bases and J 3 bases, with 8 bases left between them. The CDR3 DNA follows: TGTGCCAGCAGGACCGGGCACACTGAAGCTTTCTTT. This translates into CASRTGHTEAFF.

The chain uses TRBV29-1 and TRBJ2-3; 11 nucleotides align to TRBD2. V was pared by 4 bases and J by 6 bases, with 9 bases of the junction left unmatched. The CDR3 has 15 residues. The germline V gene encodes CDR1 SQVTM and CDR2 ANQGSEA. CDR3 amino acids: CSVVVAGGPEDTQYF. The CDR3 DNA reads TGCAGCGTTGTGGTAGCGGGGGGGCCGGAGGATACGCAGTATTTT.

This clone has just one count. J is TRBJ2-5 and V is TRBV15; 9 bases are a match to TRBD2. The CDR3 has 16 amino acids. Trimming took 0 bases from V and 4 from J; bases not matched to a gene: 6. The V gene's germline CDR1 is LNHNV and CDR2 YYDKDF (reference sequence). DNA for the CDR3: TGTGCCACCAGCAGAGATTTGCGGGGGGGCCGAGAGACCCAGTACTTC. Protein sequence: CATSRDLRGGRETQYF.

The chain employs TRBV7-9 and TRBJ2-3, with unresolved D. V lost 4 bases to trimming and J lost 6 bases, with 5 bases between them. The CDR3 extends over 11 amino acids. The germline V gene has CDR1 SEHNR and CDR2 FQNEAQ (reference sequence). DNA of the CDR3: TGTGCCAGCAGCTACCCCGATACGCAGTATTTT. Residues: CASSYPDTQYF. Full variable domain (outside the CDR3, taken from reference TRBV7-9 and TRBJ2-3): DTGVSQNPRHKITKRGQNVTFRCDPISEHNRLYWYRQTLGQGPEFLTYFQNEAQLEKSRLLSDRFSAERPKGSFSTLEIQRTEQGDSAMYLCASSYPDTQYFGPGTRLTVL.

The rearrangement links TRBV27 to TRBJ2-7; D is possibly TRBD1 (5 bases). This CDR3 region has 12 residues. Trimming took 6 bases from V and 2 from J, leaving 8 bases between them. CDR1 is MNHEY, CDR2 SMNVEV, per germline (reference sequence). The CDR3 region has the DNA TGTGCCAGCAGCTTAGGGGCCTACGAGCAGTACTTC. It translates to CASSLGAYEQYF.

The chain couples TRBV30 to TRBJ2-7; 8 bases fit TRBD1. Looked up from germline, CDR1 is GTSNPN and CDR2 is SVGIG (reference sequence). The CDR3 contains 13 residues. After removal of 1 base from V and 3 bases from J, the junction contained 2 bases not matched to a gene. CDR3 amino acids: CAWSDGTGYEQYF. CDR3 coding DNA: TGTGCCTGGAGTGACGGGACAGGCTACGAGCAGTACTTC.

The chain carries TRBV7-9 and TRBJ1-2, with TRBD1 matching 8 bases. The ends lost 1 base at V and 7 bases at J; junction bases unmatched: 5. The CDR3 consists of 14 residues. Germline values: CDR1 SEHNR, CDR2 FQNEAQ (reference sequence). The CDR3 DNA is TGTGCCAGCAGCTTAGAGGACAGGGTGCTTGGCTACACCTTC. Amino acids: CASSLEDRVLGYTF.

The chain employs TRBV4-3 and TRBJ2-1; 11 nucleotides agree with TRBD2. J was trimmed by 9 bases and V by 0 bases; bases with no gene match: 7. Germline V gene lookup returns CDR1 LGHNA and CDR2 YSLEER. This CDR3 comprises 16 residues. In DNA, the CDR3 is TGCGCCAGCAGCCAAGACTTAGCGGGGGGGCCGAGTGAGCAGTTCTTC. The encoded protein is CASSQDLAGGPSEQFF.

This clone has more than one count but fewer than ten. Here the CDR3 reads CSVLEHGYTF. The DNA for the CDR3 is TGCAGCGTCCTCGAGCATGGCTACACCTTC. The genes are TRBV29-1 and TRBJ1-2, with D hard to call. Germline V gene sequence: CDR1 SQVTM, CDR2 ANQGSEA. The CDR3 is made up of 10 amino acids. Deletions cut 6 bases from V and 6 bases from J, with 8 bases between.

CDR3 region: CASSLGGSYNEQFF. The CDR3 DNA reads TGTGCCAGCAGTTTAGGCGGGTCCTACAATGAGCAGTTCTTC. The chain uses TRBV27 and TRBJ2-1; D perhaps matches TRBD2 (5 bases). Germline V lookup: CDR1 MNHEY, CDR2 SMNVEV (reference sequence). V gave up 2 bases and J gave up 1 base, with 6 bases separating them. The CDR3 is made up of 14 amino acids.

This chain uses TRBV29-1 with TRBJ1-2; no clear D. Trimming removed 4 bases from V and 2 bases from J, with 8 bases in between. Germline V gives CDR1 SQVTM, CDR2 ANQGSEA. This CDR3 is 12 amino acids long. The CDR3 spells CSVVTENYGYTF. In DNA, the CDR3 is TGCAGCGTTGTCACAGAGAACTATGGCTACACCTTC. Combining the CDR3 with reference TRBV29-1 and TRBJ1-2 gives the whole variable domain SAVISQKPSRDICQRGTSLTIQCQVDSQVTMMFWYRQQPGQSLTLIATANQGSEATYESGFVIDKFPISRPNLTFSTLTVSNMSPEDSSIYLCSVVTENYGYTFGSGTRLTVV.